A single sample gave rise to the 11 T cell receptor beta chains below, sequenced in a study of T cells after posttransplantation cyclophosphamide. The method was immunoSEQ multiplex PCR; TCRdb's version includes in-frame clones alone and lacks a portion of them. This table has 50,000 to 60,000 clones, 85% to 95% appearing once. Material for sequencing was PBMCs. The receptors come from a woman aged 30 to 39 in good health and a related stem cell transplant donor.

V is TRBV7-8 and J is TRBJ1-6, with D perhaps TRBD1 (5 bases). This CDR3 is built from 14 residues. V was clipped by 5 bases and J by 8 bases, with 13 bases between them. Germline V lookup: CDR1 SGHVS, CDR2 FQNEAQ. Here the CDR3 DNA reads TGTGCCAGCAGCGCAACTGGGGCTTATTCACCCCTCCACTTT. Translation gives CASSATGAYSPLHF.

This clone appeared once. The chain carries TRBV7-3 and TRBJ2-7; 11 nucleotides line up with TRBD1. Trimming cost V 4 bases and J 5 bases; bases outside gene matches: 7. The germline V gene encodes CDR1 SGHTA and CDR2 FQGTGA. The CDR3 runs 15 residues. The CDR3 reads CASSSTGTGGDEQYF. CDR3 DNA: TGTGCCAGCAGCTCAACCGGGACAGGGGGAGACGAGCAGTACTTC.

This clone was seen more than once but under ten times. The CDR3 DNA reads as TGTGCCAGCAGTCAGGGGTGGAGCAATCAGCCCCAGCATTTT. Protein: CASSQGWSNQPQHF. The chain is built from TRBV6-1 and TRBJ1-5; D is possibly TRBD1 (6 bases). The V and J ends lost 5 bases and 1 base respectively, with 9 bases between them. Germline V gene lookup returns CDR1 MNHNS and CDR2 SASEGT. The CDR3 has 14 residues.

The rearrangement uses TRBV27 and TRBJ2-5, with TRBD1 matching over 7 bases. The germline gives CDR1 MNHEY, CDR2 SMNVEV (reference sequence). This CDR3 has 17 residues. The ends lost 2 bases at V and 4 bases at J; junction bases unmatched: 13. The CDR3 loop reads CASSLRQGGVKRETQYF. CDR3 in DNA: TGTGCCAGCAGTTTACGACAGGGTGGGGTAAAGCGAGAGACCCAGTACTTC.

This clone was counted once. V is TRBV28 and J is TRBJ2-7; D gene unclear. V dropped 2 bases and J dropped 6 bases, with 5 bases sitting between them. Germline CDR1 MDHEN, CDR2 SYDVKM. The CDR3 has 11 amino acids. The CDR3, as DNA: TGTGCCAGCAGTTTAGGGCGCGAGCAGTACTTC. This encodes CASSLGREQYF.

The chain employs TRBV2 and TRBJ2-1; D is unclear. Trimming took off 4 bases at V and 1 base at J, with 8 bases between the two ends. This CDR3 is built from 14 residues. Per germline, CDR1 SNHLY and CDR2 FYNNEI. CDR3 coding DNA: TGTGCCAGCAGTGCGCGGATTTCCTACAATGAGCAGTTCTTC. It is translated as CASSARISYNEQFF.

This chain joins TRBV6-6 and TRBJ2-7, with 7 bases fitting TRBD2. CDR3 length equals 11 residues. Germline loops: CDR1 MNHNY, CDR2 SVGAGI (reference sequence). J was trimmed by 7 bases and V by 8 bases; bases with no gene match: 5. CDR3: CASRDGREQYF. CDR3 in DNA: TGTGCCAGCCGGGACGGGAGGGAGCAGTACTTC.

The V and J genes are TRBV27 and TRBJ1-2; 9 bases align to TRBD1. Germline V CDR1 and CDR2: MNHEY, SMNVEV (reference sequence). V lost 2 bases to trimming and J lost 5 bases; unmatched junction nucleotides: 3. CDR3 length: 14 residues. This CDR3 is CASSLKGTGYGYTF. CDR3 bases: TGTGCCAGCAGTTTAAAAGGGACAGGGTATGGCTACACCTTC.

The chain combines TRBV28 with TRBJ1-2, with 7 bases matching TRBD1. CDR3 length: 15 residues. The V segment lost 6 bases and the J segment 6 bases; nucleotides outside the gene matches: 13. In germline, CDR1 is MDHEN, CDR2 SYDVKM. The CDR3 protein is CASRPNRGWVDGYTF. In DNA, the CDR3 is TGTGCCAGCAGACCAAACAGGGGCTGGGTTGATGGCTACACCTTC.

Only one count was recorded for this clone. The CDR3 loop reads CASRRTANTGELFF. In DNA form, the CDR3 reads TGTGCCAGCAGACGGACAGCGAACACCGGGGAGCTGTTTTTT. The chain is built from TRBV28 and TRBJ2-2; D is perhaps TRBD1 (6 bases). CDR1 and CDR2 from the germline V gene are MDHEN and SYDVKM. This CDR3 comprises 14 residues. V lost 6 bases to trimming and J lost 0 bases, with 8 bases between them.

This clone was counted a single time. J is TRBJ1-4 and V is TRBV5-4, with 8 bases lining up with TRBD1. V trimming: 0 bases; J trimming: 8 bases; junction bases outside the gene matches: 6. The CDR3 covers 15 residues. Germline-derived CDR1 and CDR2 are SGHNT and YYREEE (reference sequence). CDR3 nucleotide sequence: TGTGCCAGCAGCTTGGCCCAGGGGGCGGGCGAAAAACTGTTTTTT. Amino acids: CASSLAQGAGEKLFF.